The 17 T cell receptor beta chains presented below share a single source sample, sequenced in a study of T-cell reconstitution after alpha-beta-depleted transplantation in children listed by TCRdb under 2016. The library came from PCR. Sequencing was carried out with an Illumina HiSeq 2500. To normalize quantification of the TCRbeta repertoire, the TCR libraries were built with molecular barcoding that relied on unique molecular identifiers. TCRdb reprocessing: public reads trimmed at Q25 with fastp, clones called with MiXCR, in-frame beta chains kept. Merged by CDR3 protein, the rows form single entries marked with the most common genes and DNA. This sample has 700,000 or so distinct CDR3 sequences in its table, and 10% to 15% of those were observed once. About 0.77% of the sample lies in the top ten. Taken with the paper, the label for treatment or condition translates to: allogeneic hematopoietic cell transplantation with graft depleted of TCRalphabeta T cells and CD19 B cells.

The starting material was PBMCs, obtained before TCRalphabeta/CD19-depleted stem cell transplant. The source of these receptors is a girl aged 2 to 10 with congenital amegakaryocytic thrombocytopenia, due to receive a stem cell transplant.

This clonotype was found many times. This rearrangement joins TRBV12-3 or TRBV12-4 to TRBJ2-7, with no clear D. The CDR3 is 11 amino acids. The V end was cut by 1 base, the J end by 8 bases, with 6 bases between. DNA for the CDR3: TGTGCCAGCAGTTTAGGGAGCCAGCAGTACTTC. The encoded protein is CASSLGSQQYF.

Many counts were recorded for this clonotype. J is TRBJ2-3 and V is TRBV5-1; TRBD2 is a possible D gene (6 bases). The CDR3 runs to 14 residues. The ends were cut back, 7 bases at V and 0 bases at J, with 12 bases in the middle. From germline, CDR1 is SGHRS and CDR2 YFSETQ. The CDR3 DNA sequence: TGCGCCAGCGGCGGCGGGGATAGCACAGATACGCAGTATTTT. This encodes CASGGGDSTDTQYF.

About this clonotype: A much larger clone lies a single base off, so this may be a read error. J is TRBJ2-7 and V is TRBV6-1; D ambiguous. Germline V lookup: CDR1 MNHNS, CDR2 SASEGT. This CDR3 comprises 10 residues. CDR3 in amino acids: CAAFSYEQCF. The DNA for the CDR3 is TGTGCTGCGTTCTCCTACGAGCAGTGCTTC.

This clonotype showed up many times. The rearrangement joins TRBV10-3 to TRBJ2-6; 7 nucleotides agree with TRBD1. Germline V gives CDR1 ENHRY, CDR2 SYGVKD. The CDR3 length is 17 residues. V was pared by 0 bases and J by 4 bases, with 6 bases of the junction left unmatched. The CDR3, as DNA: TGTGCCATCAGTGAGTCCAGGGGGACGCACGGGGCCAACGTCCTGACTTTC. It encodes CAISESRGTHGANVLTF.

The chain recombines TRBV7-2 with TRBJ1-2, with no clear D. Per germline, CDR1 SGHTA and CDR2 FQGNSA. Trimming stripped 2 bases from V and 1 base from J, with 11 bases between. CDR3 length: 15 residues. DNA of the CDR3: TGTGCCAGCAGCTTAACAAGGGTTTATAACTATGGCTACACCTTC. Protein: CASSLTRVYNYGYTF.

This clonotype has a handful of counts. V gene TRBV5-1 combines with J gene TRBJ2-6; tentatively, D is TRBD1 (6 bases). The V end lost 0 bases, the J end lost 0 bases, and 7 bases lay between the germline ends. This CDR3 region has 16 residues. Germline CDR1 is SGHRS and CDR2 is YFSETQ. The chain's CDR3 is CASSLATGSGANVLTF. In DNA form, the CDR3 reads TGCGCCAGCAGCTTGGCGACAGGCTCTGGGGCCAACGTCCTGACTTTC.

This clonotype was counted many times. Because it lacks the conserved phenylalanine or tryptophan at the end, this CDR3 is likely a read error. It is unclear where the CDR3 begins or ends on the DNA, so no DNA is shown, and the CDR3 is as TCRdb lists it. The chain employs TRBV25-1 and TRBJ1-1. The CDR3 is made up of 9 amino acids, end residues included. Germline assignment: CDR1 MGHDK and CDR2 SYGVNS. The CDR3 reads CASSGEPER.

The chain recombines TRBV5-1 with TRBJ2-6, with 9 bases matching TRBD2. The CDR3 is 18 residues long. Germline values: CDR1 SGHRS, CDR2 YFSETQ. V lost 2 bases, J lost 1 base, and 7 bases stayed unmatched. This CDR3 reads CASSFRTSVESGANVLTF. The CDR3 region has the DNA TGCGCCAGCAGCTTCCGGACTAGCGTCGAGTCTGGGGCCAACGTCCTGACTTTC.

In its sample, this clonotype was seen a few times. The rearrangement uses TRBV7-8 and TRBJ2-7; 7 bases are shared with TRBD1. Germline CDR1 is SGHVS and CDR2 is FQNEAQ. V lost 5 bases to trimming and J lost 10 bases; unmatched junction nucleotides: 11. The CDR3 spans 13 residues. The CDR3 sequence is CASSQGRTGVQYF. CDR3 coding DNA: TGTGCCAGCAGCCAGGGAAGGACAGGCGTACAGTACTTC. Using reference TRBV7-8 and TRBJ2-7 for the parts outside the CDR3, the full variable domain is GAGVSQSPRYKVAKRGQDVALRCDPISGHVSLFWYQQALGQGPEFLTYFQNEAQLDKSGLPSDRFFAERPEGSVSTLKIQRTQQEDSAVYLCASSQGRTGVQYFGPGTRLTVT.

This clonotype came up a few times. This rearrangement joins TRBV4-1 to TRBJ2-3; TRBD2 aligns across 7 bases. The V gene end was trimmed by 4 bases and the J gene end by 4 bases; junction bases not matched to a gene: 8. This CDR3 comprises 15 residues. CDR1 MGHRA and CDR2 YSYEKL come from the germline V gene. CDR3 sequence: CASSPTSRVSDTQYF. CDR3 DNA sequence: TGCGCCAGCAGCCCGACTAGCAGGGTTTCAGATACGCAGTATTTT.

The rearrangement links TRBV20-1 to TRBJ2-3, with 9 bases matching TRBD2. The V gene end was trimmed by 2 bases and the J gene end by 4 bases; junction bases not matched to a gene: 13. CDR1 and CDR2 from the germline V gene are DFQATT and SNEGSKA (reference sequence). The CDR3 sequence is 17 residues long. The CDR3, as DNA: TGCAGTGCTAGAACCTTAGAGGGGGCGGGGGGGGCAGATACGCAGTATTTT. Translated: CSARTLEGAGGADTQYF.

This clonotype has ten or more counts. The J gene is TRBJ2-7, the V gene TRBV6-5, with TRBD2 matching 8 bases. Germline V gene data show CDR1 as MNHEY and CDR2 as SVGAGI. Trimming removed 2 bases from V and 4 bases from J; junction bases left unmatched: 7. CDR3 length equals 15 residues. The DNA of the CDR3 is TGTGCCAGCAGTTACGGGGGGACTAGACGGTACGAGCAGTACTTC. Its translation is CASSYGGTRRYEQYF.

There are many counts of this clonotype. The chain combines TRBV5-1 with TRBJ1-6; D gene uncertain. Per germline, CDR1 SGHRS and CDR2 YFSETQ. The CDR3 extends over 16 amino acids. V dropped 4 bases and J dropped 4 bases, with 15 bases sitting between them. CDR3 DNA: TGCGCCAGCAGCCGCGAAGGTGGGGTTTATAATTCACCCCTCCACTTT. It specifies CASSREGGVYNSPLHF.

This clonotype was recorded many times. CDR3 loop: CSVVGRSYEQYF. Written as DNA, the CDR3 is TGCAGCGTTGTCGGGAGATCCTACGAGCAGTACTTC. The rearrangement uses TRBV29-1 and TRBJ2-7; D perhaps matches TRBD2 (6 bases). The length of the CDR3 is 12 residues. Trimming removed 4 bases at V and 1 base at J, with 8 bases between. From germline, CDR1 is SQVTM and CDR2 ANQGSEA.

The chain employs TRBV12-3 or TRBV12-4 and TRBJ2-1, with 16 bases matching TRBD2. Losses at the gene ends were 5 bases for V and 4 bases for J; bases not matched to a gene: 14. The CDR3 has 20 amino acids. CDR3 bases: TGTGCCAGCAGTACCGGGACTAGCGGGAGGGTCAATTTTCTATACAATGAGCAGTTCTTC. Its translation: CASSTGTSGRVNFLYNEQFF.

This clonotype was counted a few times. J is TRBJ2-4 and V is TRBV5-1, with D hard to call. Germline-derived CDR1 and CDR2 are SGHRS and YFSETQ. V lost 4 bases and J 4 bases, leaving 9 bases between the germline ends. The CDR3 consists of 13 residues. As DNA, the CDR3 is TGCGCCAGCAGCCCCGACGGAAAAAACATTCAGTACTTC. It yields the protein CASSPDGKNIQYF.

In DNA form, the CDR3 reads TGTGCCAGCAGCTTAGGAGGGACAGGGGATCACTACGAGCAGTACTTC. Its translation is CASSLGGTGDHYEQYF. The chain joins TRBV7-6 to TRBJ2-7; 10 positions match TRBD1. With 1 base clipped from V and 3 bases from J, the junction kept 6 bases outside the gene matches. The CDR3 extends over 16 amino acids. Germline CDR1 and CDR2: SGHVS and FNYEAQ.